This T cell receptor (beta chain) was captured by sequencing in a study of control samples from healthy donors and cancer patients. CDR1 MGHRA and CDR2 YSYEKL come from the germline V gene. The CDR3 is 16 residues long. Trimming took off 4 bases at V and 0 bases at J, with 12 bases between the two ends. Method: immunoSEQ multiplex PCR; TCRdb's copy keeps in-frame clones and lacks some. Of about 89,000 clones in the sample, around nine tenths were seen once. This clone was found a few times. The V call is TRBV4-1, the J call TRBJ1-4; D not certain. The sequencing input was blood. The clonotype comes from a man in his thirties or forties in good health. The CDR3 spells CASSPIPTATNEKLFF. The CDR3 DNA reads TGCGCCAGCAGCCCCATCCCGACTGCAACTAATGAAAAACTGTTTTTT.